This T cell receptor (beta chain) was identified in a study of regulatory T cells in long-lasting Graves disease (dated by TCRdb to about 2021). About the full investigation: Patients with newly diagnosed Graves' disease had been on antithyroid drugs for under 3 months. This study used TCR sequencing and RNA sequencing of peripheral blood to compare persistent Graves' disease patients against newly diagnosed Graves' disease patients. The study was conducted in China and was registered as a clinical trial. A total of some 35 samples underwent TCR sequencing, from about 13 patients with persistent Graves' disease and some 20 patients with newly diagnosed Graves' disease. What the research found in general, with its limitations: Patients with persistent disease shared more public clonotypes (approximately 2,500) than newly diagnosed patients did (nearly 1,000). Sequencing and analysis were restricted to the TCR beta chain. Only peripheral blood was studied, because thyroid tissue, the primary lesion, was inaccessible. Preferential use of TRBV28, TRBJ1-2 and TRBJ2-5 was observed in persistent disease, whereas TRBV20-1 and TRBJ2-1 were favored in newly diagnosed disease. Lower TCR Shannon entropy and fewer highly expanded clones were observed in persistent Graves' disease patients than in newly diagnosed patients, which suggested clonal expansion. The authors acknowledged the small sample size as a limitation that may reduce accuracy.

Library method: multiplex PCR. For sequencing, an Illumina HiSeq 4000 was employed. TCR beta libraries were built with iRepertoire HTBI primers and Arm-PCR amplification of CDR3 regions. PCR products were gel purified before sequencing. On the authors' methods: Across samples, fewer than 70 TRBV and 15 or so TRBJ segments were identified and used for gene usage analysis of CDR3 amino acid clonotypes. COPE and FqMerger were used to merge the filtered high-quality paired reads into contigs. BLAST was used to align contigs to the IMGT TRBV, TRBD and TRBJ reference genes, and CDR3 was defined following IMGT. Any clonotype with a frequency above 0.1% was classified as a highly expanded clone. Shannon entropy served as the measure of repertoire diversity, while the Gini coefficient captured V-J evenness. Clonotypes shared by more than one individual were considered public. In TCRdb, the public reads were trimmed at Q25 with fastp and aligned with MiXCR, with productive beta chains retained. Rows with one shared CDR3 protein collapse into an entry with the most common genes and DNA. The V and J calls come from TCRdb's annotation, not from the publication. The sample table records roughly 410,000 distinct CDR3 sequences; 15% of these occur just once. Of the sample, approximately 7.8% falls within the top ten clones.

As encoded in the germline V gene, CDR1 is MDHEN while CDR2 is SYDVKM. Trimming accounts for 4 bases at V and 3 bases at J, while the number of junction bases matched to no gene is 4. The CDR3 spans 16 residues, from the cysteine through the phenylalanine. The only DNA kept is the CDR3, 48 bases in frame from the first base. This specimen's time point label, interpreted: newly diagnosed GD, antithyroid drugs for less than 3 months. RNA was extracted from PBMCs in TRIzol for both TCR sequencing and RNA sequencing. Graves' disease was diagnosed according to American Thyroid Association guidelines. Patients for the study were recruited at an endocrinology department in Xi'an, China. From each patient, approximately 10 milliliters of peripheral blood was collected into an EDTA anticoagulant tube. Ficoll Paque Plus density gradient separation was used to isolate PBMCs, and no further T cell sorting was done. An Agilent 2100 Bioanalyzer and agarose gel were used to assess RNA quality, and a NanoDrop 2000 was used to measure RNA concentration.

To note about this clonotype: The clone's antigen remains unknown. The sample holds no much larger clone one base away, and base qualities are not on file.

The data also belong to a second study, concerning T cells in Graves' hyperthyroidism and ophthalmopathy. Per the second study: Stable Graves' hyperthyroidism was defined as no progression to ophthalmopathy during 18 months of follow-up. The hyperthyroidism patients were between 18 and 65 years old and newly diagnosed, with a disease duration of less than 2 months. Patients with uncontrolled infections, other autoimmune diseases, pregnancy or lactation were excluded. Clinical symptoms, serum thyroxine and TRAb, thyroid ultrasound, and orbital computed tomography formed the basis for the diagnoses. The first round of RT-PCR for the TCR CDR3 was performed with the HTBI primer set and the Qiagen OneStep RT-PCR kit. Most expanded thyroid clonotypes (frequency above 0.001) were also detected in blood, suggesting blood repertoires may reflect thyroid immune responses. In cross-validation, a model built on a 13 V-J signature told ophthalmopathy apart from stable hyperthyroidism with over 85% sensitivity and around 84% specificity, and in testing the same model reached 80%/75%. During validation, the model predicted progression to ophthalmopathy a median of around 6 months ahead of onset, with approximately 70% sensitivity and 72% to 85% specificity. TCR V-J signatures able to tell the groups apart were searched for in a discovery cohort of some 97 patients, of whom 43 had Graves' ophthalmopathy and around 56 had stable Graves' hyperthyroidism. Prospective prediction of ophthalmopathy was tested in an independent validation cohort of 18 to 20 hyperthyroidism patients and 15 to 17 patients who later progressed to ophthalmopathy. For training and testing, the roughly 93 patients in the discovery cohort were randomly divided in a 7:3 ratio. Thyroid tissue and blood T-cell repertoires from about six Graves' hyperthyroidism patients were also compared in the study. Following sampling, methimazole starting at 30 mg daily was given to hyperthyroidism patients, and high-dose intravenous methylprednisolone was given to ophthalmopathy patients. The libraries were constructed in a second round of multiplex PCR and then size-selected and purified. Libraries were sequenced paired-end with 100 bp reads on an Illumina HiSeq2000. SOAPnuke was used to process the raw data, with reads discarded if the reads contained adapters or uncalled bases, had a mean Phred below 15, or lacked an exact constant-primer or identifier match. High-quality paired reads were merged using COPE v1.2.5, and each unique nucleotide sequence was defined as a clonotype. MiTCR v1.1 was used to align clonotypes to the IMGT TRBV, TRBD and TRBJ reference segments. Only V-J combinations with frequency above 0.0001, covering 99% to 99.2% of repertoires, were analysed. The TCS score was defined as F50 (clonal expansion) divided by E x V (chaos), with BLOSUM62-based TCRdist calculated between CDR3 peptides within each V-J. Welch's t-statistics and random forest reduced roughly 500 V-J features to under 15, which were used in a naive Bayes classifier (R e1071). Sample size was not statistically predetermined, and investigators were not blinded to group allocation. The paper describes TCR Vbeta CDR3 sequencing of 120 to 150 peripheral blood samples, made up of 43 ophthalmopathy patients, around 78 hyperthyroidism patients and roughly 17 progressor patients.

Recombination linked TRBV28 to TRBJ2-3, and TRBD2 matches 13 of the central bases. The starting material was peripheral blood mononuclear cells (PBMCs), obtained at new diagnosis, from a patient treated with antithyroid drugs. The sequence was obtained from a woman between 35 and 50 years old with Graves disease. Donor details come from another sample of the same person, matched by shared clones. The CDR3 region has the sequence CASSWTSGRVTDTQYF. The sequence in DNA is TGTGCCAGCAGTTGGACTAGCGGGAGAGTAACAGATACGCAGTATTTT.